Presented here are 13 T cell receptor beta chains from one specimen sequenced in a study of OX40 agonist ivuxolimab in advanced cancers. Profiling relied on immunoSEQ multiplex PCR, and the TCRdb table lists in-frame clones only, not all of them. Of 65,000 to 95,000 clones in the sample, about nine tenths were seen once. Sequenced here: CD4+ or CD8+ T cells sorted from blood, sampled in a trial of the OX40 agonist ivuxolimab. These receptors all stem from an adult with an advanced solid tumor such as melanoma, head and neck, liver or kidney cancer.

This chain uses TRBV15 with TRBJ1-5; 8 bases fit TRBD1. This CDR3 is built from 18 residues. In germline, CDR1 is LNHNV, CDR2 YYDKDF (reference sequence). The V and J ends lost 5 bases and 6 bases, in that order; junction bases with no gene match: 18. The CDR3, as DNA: TGTGCCACCAGCCCCCTTGGCGGGACAGGAACCGCGGGTCAGCCCCAGCATTTT. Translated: CATSPLGGTGTAGQPQHF.

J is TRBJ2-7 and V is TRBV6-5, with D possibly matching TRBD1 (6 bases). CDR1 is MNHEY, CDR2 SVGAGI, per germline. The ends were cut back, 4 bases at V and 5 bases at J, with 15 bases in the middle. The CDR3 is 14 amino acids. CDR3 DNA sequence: TGTGCCAGCAGTTCCCGGGACAAGGCGAACGAGCAGTACTTC. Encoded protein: CASSSRDKANEQYF.

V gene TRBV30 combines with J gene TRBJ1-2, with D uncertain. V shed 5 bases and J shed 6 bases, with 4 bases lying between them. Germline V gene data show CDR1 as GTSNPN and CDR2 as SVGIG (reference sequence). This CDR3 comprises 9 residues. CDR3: CAWGDGYTF. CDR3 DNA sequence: TGTGCCTGGGGGGATGGCTACACCTTC.

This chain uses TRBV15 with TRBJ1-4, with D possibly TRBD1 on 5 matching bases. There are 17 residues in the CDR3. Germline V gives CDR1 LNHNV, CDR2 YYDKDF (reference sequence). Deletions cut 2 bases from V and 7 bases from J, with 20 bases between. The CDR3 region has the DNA TGTGCCACCAGCAGAACACCCGGGGTAGGGGAGGGTGAAAAACTGTTTTTT. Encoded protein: CATSRTPGVGEGEKLFF.

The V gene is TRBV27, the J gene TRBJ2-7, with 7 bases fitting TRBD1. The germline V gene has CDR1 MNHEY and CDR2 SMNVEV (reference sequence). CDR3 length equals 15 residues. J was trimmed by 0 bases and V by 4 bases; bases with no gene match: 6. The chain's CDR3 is CASSSAGTASYEQYF. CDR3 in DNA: TGTGCCAGCAGTTCGGCAGGGACAGCCTCCTACGAGCAGTACTTC.

As DNA, the CDR3 is TGTGCCAGCAGTTTACGGGGATCTCCGGGCTACAATGAGCAGTTCTTC. Residues: CASSLRGSPGYNEQFF. This rearrangement joins TRBV28 to TRBJ2-1; D is perhaps TRBD2 (5 bases). From germline, CDR1 is MDHEN and CDR2 SYDVKM. This CDR3 is 16 amino acids long. V was clipped by 2 bases and J by 3 bases, with 14 bases between them. The complete variable domain, with remaining parts taken from reference TRBV28 and TRBJ2-1, reads DVKVTQSSRYLVKRTGEKVFLECVQDMDHENMFWYRQDPGLGLRLIYFSYDVKMKEKGDIPEGYSVSREKKERFSLILESASTNQTSMYLCASSLRGSPGYNEQFFGPGTRLTVL.

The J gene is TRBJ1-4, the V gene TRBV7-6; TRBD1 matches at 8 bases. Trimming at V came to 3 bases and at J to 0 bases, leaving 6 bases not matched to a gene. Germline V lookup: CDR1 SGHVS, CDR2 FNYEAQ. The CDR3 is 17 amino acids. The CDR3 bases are TGTGCCAGCAGCTTCAGGCCAGGGGGCGCAACTAATGAAAAACTGTTTTTT. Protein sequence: CASSFRPGGATNEKLFF. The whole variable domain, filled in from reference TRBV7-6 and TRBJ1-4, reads GAGVSQSPRYKVTKRGQDVALRCDPISGHVSLYWYRQALGQGPEFLTYFNYEAQQDKSGLPNDRFSAERPEGSISTLTIQRTEQRDSAMYRCASSFRPGGATNEKLFFGSGTQLSVL.

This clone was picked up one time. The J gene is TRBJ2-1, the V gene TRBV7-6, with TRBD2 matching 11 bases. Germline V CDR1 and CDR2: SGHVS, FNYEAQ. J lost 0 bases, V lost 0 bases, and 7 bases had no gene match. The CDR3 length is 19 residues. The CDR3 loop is CASSLAVSGGGSSYNEQFF. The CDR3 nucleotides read TGTGCCAGCAGCTTAGCGGTTAGCGGGGGGGGAAGCTCCTACAATGAGCAGTTCTTC.

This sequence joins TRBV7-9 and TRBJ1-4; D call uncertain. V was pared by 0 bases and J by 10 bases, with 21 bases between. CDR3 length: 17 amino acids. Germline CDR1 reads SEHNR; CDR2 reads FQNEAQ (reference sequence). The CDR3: CASSLAQLEGGLAKLFF. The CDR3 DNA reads TGTGCCAGCAGCTTAGCGCAGTTGGAGGGAGGCTTGGCAAAACTGTTTTTT.

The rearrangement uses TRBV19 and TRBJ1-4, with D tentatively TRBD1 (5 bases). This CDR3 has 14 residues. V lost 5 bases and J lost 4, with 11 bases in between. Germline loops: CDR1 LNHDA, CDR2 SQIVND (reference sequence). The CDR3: CASSPTELNEKLFF. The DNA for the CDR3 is TGTGCCAGTAGTCCGACAGAGCTTAATGAAAAACTGTTTTTT. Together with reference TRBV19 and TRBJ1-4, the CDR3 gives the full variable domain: DGGITQSPKYLFRKEGQNVTLSCEQNLNHDAMYWYRQDPGQGLRLIYYSQIVNDFQKGDIAEGYSVSREKKESFPLTVTSAQKNPTAFYLCASSPTELNEKLFFGSGTQLSVL.

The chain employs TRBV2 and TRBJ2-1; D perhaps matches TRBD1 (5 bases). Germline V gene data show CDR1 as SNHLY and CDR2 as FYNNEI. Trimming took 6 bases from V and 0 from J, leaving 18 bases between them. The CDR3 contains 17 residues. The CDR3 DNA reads TGTGCCAGCAGAGAAAACCCGAGTAGGGGCTCCTACAATGAGCAGTTCTTC. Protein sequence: CASRENPSRGSYNEQFF.

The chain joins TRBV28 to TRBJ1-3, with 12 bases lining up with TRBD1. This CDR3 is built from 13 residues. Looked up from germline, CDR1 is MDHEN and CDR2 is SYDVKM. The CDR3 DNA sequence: TGTGGGGGACAGGGGGCTGTCGGAAACACCATATATTTT. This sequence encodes CGGQGAVGNTIYF.

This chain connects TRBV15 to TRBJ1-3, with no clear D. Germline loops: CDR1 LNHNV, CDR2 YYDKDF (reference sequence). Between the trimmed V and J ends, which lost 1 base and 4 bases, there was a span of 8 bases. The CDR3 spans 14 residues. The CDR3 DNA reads TGTGCCACCAGCAGAGCAGGTGGAGGAAACACCATATATTTT. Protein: CATSRAGGGNTIYF.